These 16 T cell receptor beta chains were sequenced from one sample in a study of OX40 agonist ivuxolimab in advanced cancers. The library relied on the immunoSEQ multiplex PCR assay. TCRdb holds this immuneACCESS table with in-frame rearrangements only. Some clones are missing; in checked studies, unresolved V genes explain under half, and the rest has no known cause. The sample profile shows tens of thousands of clones; roughly nine tenths of them were found once. The ten largest clones add up to roughly 2% of the sample. Source: CD4+ or CD8+ T cells sorted from blood, taken in a trial of the OX40 agonist ivuxolimab. All receptors derive from an adult with an advanced solid tumor such as melanoma, head and neck, liver or kidney cancer.

The chain employs TRBV27 and TRBJ2-7; 10 nucleotides match TRBD2. From germline, CDR1 is MNHEY and CDR2 SMNVEV (reference sequence). This CDR3 has 15 amino acids. V was clipped by 6 bases and J by 2 bases; unmatched bases: 7. This chain's CDR3 is CASRKTSGLTYEQYF. CDR3 DNA: TGTGCCAGCAGAAAGACTAGCGGGTTGACCTACGAGCAGTACTTC.

The CDR3 here is CASSPDRDTDTQYF. The CDR3 DNA follows: TGTGCCAGCTCACCCGACAGGGACACAGATACGCAGTATTTT. The chain uses TRBV18 and TRBJ2-3; 7 bases align to TRBD1. Trimming took 3 bases from V and 2 from J; bases not matched to a gene: 2. This CDR3 has 14 amino acids. CDR1 KGHSH and CDR2 LQKENI come from the germline V gene.

This chain links TRBV6-6 with TRBJ1-1, with a tentative D call TRBD1 (6 bases). Trimming took off 6 bases at V and 7 bases at J, with 15 bases between the two ends. Germline CDR1 is MNHNY and CDR2 is SVGAGI (reference sequence). This CDR3 contains 13 residues. CDR3 bases: TGTGCCAGCAGAGGACGACAGGATGGTGAAGCTTTCTTT. It codes for CASRGRQDGEAFF.

The rearrangement links TRBV19 to TRBJ1-1; the D gene is possibly TRBD1 (5 bases). The CDR3 length is 14 residues. Trimming pared 3 bases from V and 3 bases from J, leaving 11 bases between. Germline V lookup: CDR1 LNHDA, CDR2 SQIVND (reference sequence). The CDR3: CASSMGGVYTEAFF. CDR3 coding DNA: TGTGCCAGTAGTATGGGGGGGGTCTACACTGAAGCTTTCTTT.

This chain joins TRBV19 and TRBJ1-1, with D uncertain. V gave up 7 bases and J gave up 1 base, with 4 bases separating them. Germline CDR1 reads LNHDA; CDR2 reads SQIVND (reference sequence). CDR3 length: 11 amino acids. The CDR3 protein is CASKENTEAFF. CDR3 nucleotide sequence: TGTGCCAGTAAGGAGAACACTGAAGCTTTCTTT.

This chain links TRBV9 with TRBJ2-7; D is perhaps TRBD2 (6 bases). Germline V gene lookup returns CDR1 SGDLS and CDR2 YYNGEE. The ends were cut back, 3 bases at V and 0 bases at J, with 13 bases in the middle. The CDR3 extends over 15 amino acids. CDR3 coding DNA: TGTGCCAGCAGCGCGCGGGACTCCTCCTCCTACGAGCAGTACTTC. Its translation: CASSARDSSSYEQYF.

V gene TRBV6-6 combines with J gene TRBJ1-6, with D unclear. Germline CDR1 MNHNY, CDR2 SVGAGI (reference sequence). The CDR3 is 13 amino acids. V was cut by 6 bases and J by 7 bases, with 10 bases left in between. The CDR3 sequence is CASRPGRNSPLHF. The CDR3 DNA follows: TGTGCCAGCAGACCCGGGAGAAATTCACCCCTCCACTTT.

The chain links TRBV6-1 to TRBJ1-1; D is undetermined. The V and J ends lost 2 bases and 3 bases respectively, with 7 bases between them. Germline V gene data show CDR1 as MNHNS and CDR2 as SASEGT. The length of the CDR3 is 13 residues. Written as DNA, the CDR3 is TGTGCCAGCAGTGAAACAAGGTACACTGAAGCTTTCTTT. It encodes CASSETRYTEAFF.

V is TRBV6-5 and J is TRBJ1-1, with D possibly matching TRBD1 (6 bases). This CDR3 has 12 residues. CDR1 and CDR2 from the germline V gene are MNHEY and SVGAGI. Trimming cost V 6 bases and J 4 bases, with 9 bases left between them. The CDR3 sequence is CASRQGFTEAFF. CDR3 DNA sequence: TGTGCCAGCAGACAGGGCTTCACTGAAGCTTTCTTT.

The V call is TRBV5-6, the J call TRBJ1-1, with 9 bases lining up with TRBD1. Germline values: CDR1 SGHDT, CDR2 YYEEEE. The CDR3 is 15 amino acids. Trimming removed 0 bases from V and 5 bases from J; junction bases left unmatched: 5. CDR3 bases: TGTGCCAGCAGCTTGGAGGGGGACAGGGTTACTGAAGCTTTCTTT. As protein: CASSLEGDRVTEAFF.

This sequence joins TRBV10-3 and TRBJ2-7, with D perhaps given as TRBD1 or TRBD2 (7 bases each). The V gene lost 5 bases and the J gene lost 1 base, with 12 bases spanning the gap. The germline V gene has CDR1 ENHRY and CDR2 SYGVKD. The CDR3 runs to 14 residues. CDR3 sequence: CAISPGGGSYEQYF. In DNA form, the CDR3 reads TGTGCCATCAGTCCAGGGGGGGGTTCCTACGAGCAGTACTTC.

The V and J genes are TRBV14 and TRBJ1-2; D is undetermined. The germline gives CDR1 SGHDN, CDR2 FVKESK. V dropped 6 bases and J dropped 6 bases, with 14 bases sitting between them. This CDR3 has 13 residues. The CDR3 DNA reads TGTGCCAGCAGTCAGTTGGGTTTTCATGGCTACACCTTC. Translated, it gives CASSQLGFHGYTF.

V gene TRBV5-4 combines with J gene TRBJ1-1; D gene unclear. The CDR3 has 14 residues. Trimming cost V 4 bases and J 4 bases, with 14 bases left between them. CDR1 and CDR2 from the germline V gene are SGHNT and YYREEE (reference sequence). The CDR3 nucleotides are TGTGCCAGCAGCGCAGACGGCCAGGCCACTGAAGCTTTCTTT. It codes for CASSADGQATEAFF.

The DNA for the CDR3 is TGTGCCAGCAGTCGCCTTGGACAGGGTGGCACTGAAGCTTTCTTT. It yields the protein CASSRLGQGGTEAFF. The chain recombines TRBV6-5 with TRBJ1-1; the match to TRBD1 covers 8 bases. Germline lookup yields CDR1 MNHEY and CDR2 SVGAGI. Losses at the gene ends were 5 bases for V and 4 bases for J; bases not matched to a gene: 9. The CDR3 has 15 residues.

This chain connects TRBV28 to TRBJ2-3; 9 positions match TRBD2. Germline V lookup: CDR1 MDHEN, CDR2 SYDVKM. V shed 4 bases and J 4 bases; nucleotides not matched to a gene: 6. The CDR3 loop spans 15 amino acids. The CDR3 sequence is CASSSLAGLADTQYF. DNA of the CDR3: TGTGCCAGCAGTTCCCTAGCGGGATTGGCAGATACGCAGTATTTT.

The chain uses TRBV19 and TRBJ2-2, with 9 bases fitting TRBD1. CDR1 LNHDA and CDR2 SQIVND come from the germline V gene (reference sequence). The CDR3 covers 15 residues. With V trimmed by 4 bases and J by 4 bases, 4 bases remained unmatched. The CDR3 DNA follows: TGTGCCAGTAGTAGGGACAGGGCTGGCACCGGGGAGCTGTTTTTT. Amino acid sequence: CASSRDRAGTGELFF.